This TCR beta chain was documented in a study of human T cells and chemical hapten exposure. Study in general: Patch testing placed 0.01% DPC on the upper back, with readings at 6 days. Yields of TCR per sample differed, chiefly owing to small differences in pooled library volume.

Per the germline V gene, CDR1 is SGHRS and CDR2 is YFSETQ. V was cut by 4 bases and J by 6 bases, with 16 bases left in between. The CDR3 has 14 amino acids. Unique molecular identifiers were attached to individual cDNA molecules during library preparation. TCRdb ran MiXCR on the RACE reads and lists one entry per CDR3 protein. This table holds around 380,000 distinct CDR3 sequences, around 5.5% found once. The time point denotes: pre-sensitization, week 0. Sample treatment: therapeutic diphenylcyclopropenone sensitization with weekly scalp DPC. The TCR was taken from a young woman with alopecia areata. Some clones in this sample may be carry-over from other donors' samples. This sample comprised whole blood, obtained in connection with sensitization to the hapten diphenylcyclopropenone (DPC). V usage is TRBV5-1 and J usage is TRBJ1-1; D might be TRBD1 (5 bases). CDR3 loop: CASSRGPGVPEAFF. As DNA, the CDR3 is TGCGCCAGCAGCAGGGGACCTGGGGTCCCTGAAGCTTTCTTT.